This T cell receptor (beta chain) appears in the sequencing data of a study of T cell responses to AZD1222 COVID-19 vaccine. TCRdb's table, derived via immunoSEQ multiplex PCR, lists solely in-frame clones and lacks some. The data show roughly 70,000 clones, with roughly 80% seen just once and about 6.5% held by the top ten. The study's findings and limits: Clonal diversity may have been underestimated in mostly white British donors. Targets within unmutated variant regions were reportedly found for nearly half of spike-specific TCRs.

Second-dose intervals of approximately 4 or approximately 12 weeks were pooled. The germline gives CDR1 LGHDT, CDR2 YNNKEL (reference sequence). V dropped 1 base and J dropped 11 bases, with 23 bases sitting between them. This CDR3 is 16 amino acids long. This clone was recorded a few times. Its antigen is unknown. This sequence was found in an adult who received the AZD1222 COVID-19 vaccine. The input for sequencing was peripheral blood, taken 28 days after the second AZD1222 dose. J is TRBJ1-1 and V is TRBV3-1 (or the pseudogene TRBV3-2); tentatively, D is TRBD1 (6 bases). This CDR3 reads CASSQGRAGRGSEAFF. The CDR3 nucleotides are TGTGCCAGCAGCCAAGGTCGGGCAGGGAGGGGGTCGGAGGCTTTCTTT.